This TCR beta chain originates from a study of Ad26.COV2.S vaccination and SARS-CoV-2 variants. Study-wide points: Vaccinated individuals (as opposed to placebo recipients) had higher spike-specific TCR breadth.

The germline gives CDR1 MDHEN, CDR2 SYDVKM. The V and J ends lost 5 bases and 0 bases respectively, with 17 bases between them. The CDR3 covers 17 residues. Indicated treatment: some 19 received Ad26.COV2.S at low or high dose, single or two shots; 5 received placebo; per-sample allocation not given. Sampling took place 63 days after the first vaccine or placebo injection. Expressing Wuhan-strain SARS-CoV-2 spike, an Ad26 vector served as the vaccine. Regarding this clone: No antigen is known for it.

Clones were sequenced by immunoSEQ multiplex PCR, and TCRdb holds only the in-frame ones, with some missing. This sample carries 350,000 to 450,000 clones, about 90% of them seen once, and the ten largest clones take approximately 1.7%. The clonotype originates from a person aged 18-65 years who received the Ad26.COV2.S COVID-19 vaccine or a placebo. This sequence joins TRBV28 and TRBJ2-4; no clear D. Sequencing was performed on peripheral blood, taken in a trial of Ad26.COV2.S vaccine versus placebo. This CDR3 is CASSRPQVDPAKNIQYF. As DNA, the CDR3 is TGTGCCAGCAGTCGGCCCCAAGTGGACCCAGCCAAAAACATTCAGTACTTC.